The next 32 T cell receptor beta chains were all read from a single sample in a study of T cells in Graves' hyperthyroidism and ophthalmopathy. TCR beta CDR3 region amplification was performed from RNA transcripts. The HTBI primer set served for first-round RT-PCR of the TCR CDR3. MiXCR was run by TCRdb on the multiplex PCR reads, yielding one entry per CDR3 protein. This table has a few hundred thousand distinct CDR3 sequences, approximately 15% appearing once. Sequencing was performed on blood. Every receptor here comes from a woman between 25 and 40 years old with Graves' hyperthyroidism.

This clonotype was seen ten or more times. The V call is TRBV10-3, the J call TRBJ1-1; 10 nucleotides match TRBD1. CDR3 length equals 16 residues. V shed 8 bases, J shed 4 bases, and the junction held 13 bases outside the gene matches. Germline CDR1 and CDR2: ENHRY and SYGVKD. CDR3 sequence (DNA): TGTGCCATCGCCGGGACAGGGGCCGGGTTTGGCACTGAAGCTTTCTTT. This encodes CAIAGTGAGFGTEAFF.

At least ten counts were recorded for this clonotype. V usage is TRBV12-3 or TRBV12-4 and J usage is TRBJ1-1; TRBD1 matches at 11 bases. Trimming cost V 6 bases and J 0 bases; bases outside gene matches: 12. CDR3 size: 18 residues. The CDR3, as DNA: TGTGCCAGCAGACCTCTGGACAGGGGGCCGATAATGAACACTGAAGCTTTCTTT. This gives the protein CASRPLDRGPIMNTEAFF.

The chain is built from TRBV9 and TRBJ2-1, with D tentatively TRBD2 (6 bases). This CDR3 is built from 14 residues. Deletions cut 4 bases from V and 9 bases from J, with 17 bases between. CDR1 is SGDLS and CDR2 is YYNGEE in the germline V gene. The CDR3 DNA follows: TGTGCCAGCAGCCCAATACTAGGACTAACTGAGCAGTTCTTC. Translating gives CASSPILGLTEQFF.

This clonotype was observed many times. CDR3: CASSPRGQLPTEAFF. The CDR3 region has the DNA TGTGCCAGCTCACCACGGGGGCAACTGCCCACTGAAGCTTTCTTT. The chain is built from TRBV18 and TRBJ1-1, with D perhaps TRBD1 (6 bases). Germline CDR1 and CDR2: KGHSH and LQKENI. Trimming pared 1 base from V and 4 bases from J, leaving 13 bases between. The CDR3 covers 15 residues.

This clonotype was seen ten or more times. The genes are TRBV7-9 and TRBJ2-5, with 15 nucleotides matching TRBD2. This CDR3 is built from 17 residues. Looked up from germline, CDR1 is SEHNR and CDR2 is FQNEAQ (reference sequence). The V and J ends lost 4 bases and 4 bases, in that order; junction bases with no gene match: 7. CDR3 sequence (DNA): TGTGCCAGCAGCTCACCCGGGACTAGCGGGAGGAGAGAGACCCAGTACTTC. Its protein product is CASSSPGTSGRRETQYF.

This sequence joins TRBV12-5 and TRBJ1-3; D unresolved. CDR1 and CDR2 (germline): LGHNT, FRNRAP. This CDR3 has 17 amino acids. V was shortened by 3 bases and J by 2 bases, with 17 bases between the two germline ends. As DNA, the CDR3 is TGTGCTAGTGGTTTCCAGACTATAACCCCCACTGGAAACACCATATATTTT. Translation gives CASGFQTITPTGNTIYF. Looking up the rest from reference TRBV12-5 and TRBJ1-3 gives the full variable domain: DARVTQTPRHKVTEMGQEVTMRCQPILGHNTVFWYRQTMMQGLELLAYFRNRAPLDDSGMPKDRFSAEMPDATLATLKIQPSEPRDSAVYFCASGFQTITPTGNTIYFGEGSWLTVV.

This clonotype was seen ten or more times. The chain is built from TRBV12-5 and TRBJ2-1; 11 nucleotides match TRBD2. Germline trimming cut 5 bases from V and 10 bases from J; bases unmatched to any gene: 10. The germline gives CDR1 LGHNT, CDR2 FRNRAP. The CDR3 is 15 amino acids. The CDR3 DNA is TGTGCTAGTGGTGCCCTAGCGGGAGGATTGGGGGAGCAGTTCTTC. The encoded protein is CASGALAGGLGEQFF. The full variable domain, with the rest looked up from reference TRBV12-5 and TRBJ2-1, is DARVTQTPRHKVTEMGQEVTMRCQPILGHNTVFWYRQTMMQGLELLAYFRNRAPLDDSGMPKDRFSAEMPDATLATLKIQPSEPRDSAVYFCASGALAGGLGEQFFGPGTRLTVL.

This clonotype was picked up many times. The rearrangement uses TRBV18 and TRBJ2-7; 7 nucleotides agree with TRBD2. The CDR3 length is 13 residues. CDR1 and CDR2 from the germline V gene are KGHSH and LQKENI. V was clipped by 4 bases and J by 6 bases; unmatched bases: 6. The DNA for the CDR3 is TGTGCCAGCTCACGGCAGCGGGACGGCGAGCAGTACTTC. Its translation: CASSRQRDGEQYF.

J is TRBJ2-1 and V is TRBV6-1, with 12 positions matching TRBD2. V shed 6 bases and J 5 bases; nucleotides not matched to a gene: 8. Germline loops: CDR1 MNHNS, CDR2 SASEGT. This CDR3 is built from 16 residues. CDR3 loop: CASSQLAGGRDNEQFF. The CDR3 bases are TGTGCCAGCAGCCAACTAGCGGGAGGAAGGGACAATGAGCAGTTCTTC.

This clonotype was found many times. The chain uses TRBV5-1 and TRBJ2-7; D is possibly TRBD1 or TRBD2 (5 bases each). V lost 4 bases and J 3 bases, leaving 14 bases between the germline ends. The CDR3 has 14 residues. Germline-derived CDR1 and CDR2 are SGHRS and YFSETQ. The CDR3 bases are TGCGCCAGCAGCCCCCGGGACGCGATCTACGAGCAGTACTTC. It is translated as CASSPRDAIYEQYF.

The chain carries TRBV6-1 and TRBJ1-1; D is possibly TRBD1 (5 bases). The CDR3 consists of 16 residues. The ends were cut back, 6 bases at V and 0 bases at J, with 17 bases in the middle. The germline gives CDR1 MNHNS, CDR2 SASEGT. CDR3 DNA: TGTGCCAGCAGGGGCCCCGGGGGTAGGTTGAACACTGAAGCTTTCTTT. It yields the protein CASRGPGGRLNTEAFF.

The chain carries TRBV4-1 and TRBJ1-4; possible D gene TRBD1, 5 bases. Germline assignment: CDR1 MGHRA and CDR2 YSYEKL. There are 14 residues in the CDR3. V gave up 3 bases and J gave up 8 bases, with 13 bases separating them. CDR3 bases: TGCGCCAGCAGCCAGACAGAACTATACGAAAAACTGTTTTTT. It specifies CASSQTELYEKLFF.

This clonotype was observed a handful of times. The gene calls are TRBV7-9 and TRBJ2-1, with D unclear. There are 11 residues in the CDR3. The germline V gene has CDR1 SEHNR and CDR2 FQNEAQ (reference sequence). Trimming stripped 5 bases from V and 15 bases from J, with 14 bases between. CDR3 nucleotide sequence: TGTGCCAGCAGCACAGACCCCGTACCGTTCTTC. Protein sequence: CASSTDPVPFF.

Ten or more counts support this clonotype. The chain uses TRBV27 and TRBJ2-5; the match to TRBD1 covers 7 bases. The CDR3 is made up of 14 amino acids. After removal of 5 bases from V and 0 bases from J, the junction contained 3 bases not matched to a gene. Germline CDR1 reads MNHEY; CDR2 reads SMNVEV (reference sequence). The CDR3 coding sequence is TGTGCCAGCAGTGTACAGGGGTACCAAGAGACCCAGTACTTC. It is translated as CASSVQGYQETQYF.

This clonotype was picked up a small number of times. V is TRBV5-1 and J is TRBJ1-2; possible D gene TRBD1, 6 bases. The V gene's germline CDR1 is SGHRS and CDR2 YFSETQ. The ends were cut back, 4 bases at V and 4 bases at J, with 20 bases in the middle. The CDR3 has 16 residues. This CDR3 reads CASSRSTGGAGYGYTF. CDR3 in DNA: TGCGCCAGCAGCCGAAGTACGGGGGGCGCAGGCTATGGCTACACCTTC.

In nucleotides, the CDR3 is TGCGCCAGCAGCCAAGATAGGGCAGGGACCTACGAGCAGTACTTC. This codes for CASSQDRAGTYEQYF. V is TRBV4-3 and J is TRBJ2-7; possible D gene TRBD1, 5 bases. This CDR3 region has 15 residues. Between the trimmed V and J ends, which lost 0 bases and 2 bases, there was a span of 11 bases. Germline CDR1 reads LGHNA; CDR2 reads YSLEER.

In its sample, this clonotype was seen many times. CDR3 in amino acids: CASSWTGFSEETQYF. For the CDR3, the DNA is TGTGCCAGCAGTTGGACGGGTTTTTCAGAAGAGACCCAGTACTTC. The rearrangement links TRBV28 to TRBJ2-5; D not resolved. The CDR3 consists of 15 residues. Trimming pared 4 bases from V and 3 bases from J, leaving 15 bases between. Germline CDR1 MDHEN, CDR2 SYDVKM.

This clonotype showed up many times. J is TRBJ2-7 and V is TRBV9; D is tentatively TRBD1 or TRBD2 (5 bases each). This CDR3 spans 13 amino acids. Germline V CDR1 and CDR2: SGDLS, YYNGEE. Trimming removed 4 bases at V and 2 bases at J, with 10 bases between. CDR3 nucleotide sequence: TGTGCCAGCAGCCCAGGGAGTACCTACGAGCAGTACTTC. This sequence encodes CASSPGSTYEQYF.

This clonotype came up many times. V is TRBV6-2 or TRBV6-3 and J is TRBJ1-1; 7 bases map to TRBD1. This CDR3 is built from 13 residues. V gave up 8 bases and J gave up 6 bases; unmatched junction bases: 9. Per the germline V gene, CDR1 is MNHEY and CDR2 is SVGEGT. The CDR3: CASGRGPPAEAFF. The CDR3 coding sequence is TGTGCCAGCGGAAGGGGGCCACCCGCTGAAGCTTTCTTT.

This clonotype appeared many times. The chain combines TRBV2 with TRBJ2-7; 12 nucleotides line up with TRBD1. V was clipped by 0 bases and J by 7 bases; unmatched bases: 19. The germline V gene encodes CDR1 SNHLY and CDR2 FYNNEI. CDR3 size: 20 residues. CDR3 protein: CASSEAFLTRGRDRGREQYF. CDR3 sequence (DNA): TGTGCCAGCAGTGAAGCGTTTCTTACCCGGGGCCGGGACAGGGGGCGTGAGCAGTACTTC.

This chain links TRBV19 with TRBJ2-2; D is uncertain. Trimming stripped 4 bases from V and 3 bases from J, with 9 bases between. Germline loops: CDR1 LNHDA, CDR2 SQIVND (reference sequence). CDR3 size: 14 residues. CDR3 DNA sequence: TGTGCCAGTAGTACCGCCTTCGACACCGGGGAGCTGTTTTTT. It encodes CASSTAFDTGELFF.

This clonotype was observed a handful of times. The chain employs TRBV30 and TRBJ1-2, with a weak D call TRBD1 (5 bases). Trimming cost V 1 base and J 8 bases, with 14 bases left between them. Germline V CDR1 and CDR2: GTSNPN, SVGIG (reference sequence). The CDR3 length is 13 residues. The CDR3 nucleotides read TGTGCCTGGAGTGGACAGTCGACGGGGGGCTACACCTTC. Protein sequence: CAWSGQSTGGYTF.

This clonotype was seen repeatedly, ten times or more. The V call is TRBV2, the J call TRBJ2-1; the D is unclear. V was cut by 6 bases and J by 0 bases, with 12 bases left in between. CDR1 is SNHLY and CDR2 is FYNNEI in the germline V gene. The CDR3 runs 15 residues. The CDR3 coding sequence is TGTGCCAGCAGCCCGGGTGGGAACTCCTACAATGAGCAGTTCTTC. It specifies CASSPGGNSYNEQFF.

This clonotype was seen just once. V is TRBV24-1 and J is TRBJ2-3; 9 nucleotides match TRBD1. Germline loops: CDR1 KGHDR, CDR2 SFDVKD. Trimming took 5 bases from V and 4 from J; bases not matched to a gene: 0. The CDR3 is 13 residues long. The CDR3 nucleotides are TGTGCCACCAGTGGGACAGGGGCAGATACGCAGTATTTT. Its translation: CATSGTGADTQYF.

The sample holds many counts of this clonotype. The V and J genes are TRBV6-5 and TRBJ2-7; D could derive from TRBD1 or TRBD2 (5 bases each). Germline V CDR1 and CDR2: MNHEY, SVGAGI. V gave up 2 bases and J gave up 2 bases, with 10 bases separating them. This CDR3 spans 14 amino acids. CDR3 residues: CASSYEQGPYEQYF. The CDR3 nucleotides are TGTGCCAGCAGTTACGAGCAGGGACCCTACGAGCAGTACTTC.

In its sample, this clonotype was seen a few times. V and J are TRBV6-1 and TRBJ1-3; D ambiguous. Trimming pared 8 bases from V and 2 bases from J, leaving 7 bases between. The germline V gene encodes CDR1 MNHNS and CDR2 SASEGT. CDR3 length: 12 residues. CDR3 sequence: CASLGPGNTIYF. The CDR3 bases are TGTGCCAGCCTCGGGCCTGGAAACACCATATATTTT.

This clonotype was counted at least ten times. The V and J genes are TRBV12-3 or TRBV12-4 and TRBJ2-7; 10 positions agree with TRBD1. V lost 6 bases and J lost 3; bases outside the gene matches: 8. This CDR3 comprises 15 residues. DNA of the CDR3: TGTGCCAGCAGCTCAAGCTGGGACAGGGGCTACGAGCAGTACTTC. Translated, it gives CASSSSWDRGYEQYF.

V is TRBV7-6 and J is TRBJ1-1; possibly TRBD1 for D (6 bases). V lost 2 bases and J lost 4, with 14 bases in between. From germline, CDR1 is SGHVS and CDR2 FNYEAQ. The CDR3 has 15 residues. CDR3 amino acids: CASSLRSGVSTEAFF. CDR3 sequence (DNA): TGTGCCAGCAGCTTAAGATCAGGGGTGAGCACTGAAGCTTTCTTT.

This clonotype occurred many times. The chain employs TRBV30 and TRBJ1-2; D remains ambiguous. The germline gives CDR1 GTSNPN, CDR2 SVGIG (reference sequence). V lost 7 bases, J lost 8 bases, and 17 bases lay in between. This CDR3 region has 12 residues. The CDR3 DNA follows: TGTGCCTTCCCAATGGAGGCTAACGGCTACACCTTC. The encoded protein is CAFPMEANGYTF.

With respect to this clonotype: This may come from a read error, since a much larger clone is one base off. This chain connects TRBV27 to TRBJ1-6; 10 bases map to TRBD1. Germline V gene lookup returns CDR1 MNHEY and CDR2 SMNVEV (reference sequence). The CDR3 length is 13 residues. The chain's CDR3 is CASGGTGDSSLHF. In nucleotides, the CDR3 is TGTGCCAGCGGCGGGACAGGGGATTCATCCCTCCACTTT.

There are many counts of this clonotype. The V gene is TRBV6-2 or TRBV6-3, the J gene TRBJ1-5, with D unresolved. This CDR3 spans 14 amino acids. Trimming stripped 2 bases from V and 4 bases from J, with 9 bases between. Per germline, CDR1 MNHEY and CDR2 SVGEGT. The CDR3 coding sequence is TGTGCCAGCAGTTACGGGTGGCTAAATCAGCCCCAGCATTTT. The encoded protein is CASSYGWLNQPQHF.

This clonotype was counted many times. This sequence joins TRBV10-3 and TRBJ1-1; TRBD1 agrees at 7 bases. Germline lookup yields CDR1 ENHRY and CDR2 SYGVKD. Trimming removed 4 bases from V and 4 bases from J; junction bases left unmatched: 0. This CDR3 is 12 amino acids long. The CDR3 sequence is CAISAGGTEAFF. The DNA for the CDR3 is TGTGCCATCAGTGCAGGGGGCACTGAAGCTTTCTTT.